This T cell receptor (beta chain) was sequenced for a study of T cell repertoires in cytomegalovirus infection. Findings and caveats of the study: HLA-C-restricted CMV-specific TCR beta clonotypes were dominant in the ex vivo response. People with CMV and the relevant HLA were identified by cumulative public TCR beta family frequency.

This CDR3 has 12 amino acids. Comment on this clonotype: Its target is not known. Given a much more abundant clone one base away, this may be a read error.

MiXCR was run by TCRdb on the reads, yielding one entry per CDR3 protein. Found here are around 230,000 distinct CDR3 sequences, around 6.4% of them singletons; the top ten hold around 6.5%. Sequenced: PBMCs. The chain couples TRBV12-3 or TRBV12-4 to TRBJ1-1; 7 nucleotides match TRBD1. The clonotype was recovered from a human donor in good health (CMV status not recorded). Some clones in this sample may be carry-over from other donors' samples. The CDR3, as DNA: TGTGTCAGGGACAGAGGGGGCACTGAAGCTTTCTTT. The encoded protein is CVRDRGGTEAFF.